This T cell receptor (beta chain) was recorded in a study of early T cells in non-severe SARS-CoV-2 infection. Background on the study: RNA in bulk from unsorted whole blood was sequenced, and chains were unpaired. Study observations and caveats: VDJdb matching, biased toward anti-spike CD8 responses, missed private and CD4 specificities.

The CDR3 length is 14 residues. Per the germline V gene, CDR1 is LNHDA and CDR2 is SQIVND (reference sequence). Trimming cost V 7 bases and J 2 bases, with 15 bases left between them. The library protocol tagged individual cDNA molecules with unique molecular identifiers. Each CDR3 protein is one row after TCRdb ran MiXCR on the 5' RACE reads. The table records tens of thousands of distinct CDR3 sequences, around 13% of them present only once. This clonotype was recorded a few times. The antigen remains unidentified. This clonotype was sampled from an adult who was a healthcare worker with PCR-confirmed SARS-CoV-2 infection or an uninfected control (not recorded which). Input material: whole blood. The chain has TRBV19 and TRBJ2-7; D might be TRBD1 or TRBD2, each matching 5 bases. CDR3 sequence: CASTLGAGAYEQYF. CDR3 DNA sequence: TGTGCCAGTACCCTCGGGGCAGGAGCCTACGAGCAGTACTTC.